Detailed here is one TCR beta chain. The data belong to a study of blood T cell repertoires in COVID-19. Study-wide background: The United States, Italy and Spain supplied acute and convalescent COVID-19 samples. T cells, B-cell-depleted T cells, or PBMCs supplied cDNA or gDNA.

Some clones are missing from TCRdb's copy, which holds only in-frame ones; the method was immunoSEQ multiplex PCR. The sample carries some 39,000 clones, 65% to 80% recorded once. Material for sequencing was peripheral blood. The sequence derives from an elderly man with acute or convalescent COVID-19.

The CDR3 DNA sequence: TGCGCCAGCAGCTCAGGGTCCACACTGAACACTGAAGCTTTCTTT. Translation gives CASSSGSTLNTEAFF. The chain carries TRBV5-1 and TRBJ1-1, with D perhaps matching TRBD1 (5 bases). CDR3 size: 15 residues. Germline CDR1 and CDR2: SGHRS and YFSETQ. Between the trimmed V and J ends, which lost 3 bases and 0 bases, there was a span of 12 bases.